This TCR beta chain is drawn from a study of blood T cells in healthy people across ages. The study, taken as a whole, reports: A greater number of naive CD4+ cells and higher diversity distinguished long-lived donors from aged donors.

Primers used in a second PCR of about 7 to 12 cycles were a sample-barcoded 5' primer and a J-beta primer mix. TCRdb recomputed calls from the 5' RACE reads with MiXCR, one row per CDR3 protein. The sample holds over a million distinct CDR3 sequences; 25% are singletons and the top ten take approximately 0.71%. Comment on this clonotype: Its antigen is unidentified.

The CDR3 has 15 residues. Unmatched junction bases numbered 9, after V lost 5 bases and J lost 6 bases. CDR1 is PRHDT and CDR2 is FYEKMQ in the germline V gene (reference sequence). These data were also filed under a second study, of T cells of mothers and their children.

The V call is TRBV13, the J call TRBJ2-3, with 9 bases matching TRBD2. The TCR was taken from a girl aged 2 to 9 in good health. Sequencing was performed on blood. The CDR3 spells CASSPGTSSDDTQYF. As DNA, the CDR3 is TGTGCCAGCAGCCCCGGGACTAGCTCAGATGATACGCAGTATTTT. Supplemented by reference TRBV13 and TRBJ2-3, the full variable domain reads AAGVIQSPRHLIKEKRETATLKCYPIPRHDTVYWYQQGPGQDPQFLISFYEKMQSDKGSIPDRFSAQQFSDYHSELNMSSLELGDSALYFCASSPGTSSDDTQYFGPGTRLTVL.